This entry is about one TCR beta chain. Its antigen is still unknown. PCR involved 60 Vbeta and 13 Jbeta primers. Only in-frame clones appear in the TCRdb table, and some are missing; sequencing was by immunoSEQ multiplex PCR. The sample includes about 140,000 clones, 65% to 80% of them seen just once. These data belong to a study of cytomegalovirus exposure and HLA in healthy donors. V lost 10 bases to trimming and J lost 1 base; unmatched junction nucleotides: 6. Germline V gives CDR1 MNHEY, CDR2 SVGAGI. CDR3 length: 14 residues. Points from the study as a whole: Later, an analysis found that common viral pathogens appeared to be linked with several of the most significant clusters.

This sequence was found in a woman between 45 and 65 years old in good health and CMV-seropositive. Sequenced: PBMCs. V usage is TRBV6-5 and J usage is TRBJ1-3; the match to TRBD1 covers 8 bases. In DNA, the CDR3 is TGTGCCACCAGGACAGGGAATTCTGGAAACACCATATATTTT. Translating gives CATRTGNSGNTIYF.